These T cell receptor beta chains were read from a single sample in a study of molecular identifiers for immune sequencing clone quantification. TCRdb called the PCR reads again in MiXCR, with one record for every CDR3 protein. The top ten hold over 0.7% of the sample, which has some 320,000 distinct CDR3 sequences, about a fifth seen once. Sequenced sample: naive CD8+ T cells from blood, with Jurkat cell RNA spiked in. Source of these receptors: a human donor in good health. Some libraries in this study had Jurkat cell RNA spiked in. Both conserved end residues are part of each CDR3. Each record gives: D gene, CDR3 length, clone size, J gene, V gene, CDR3 protein, CDR3 DNA. D genes are given only for firm matches. Size values are once, few and many counts, or a class for expanded clones, and some rows have none.

. | 14 | many | TRBJ2-5 | TRBV7-8 | CASSPAADQETQYF | TGTGCCAGCAGCCCCGCGGCGGACCAAGAGACCCAGTACTTC
TRBD2 | 14 | many | TRBJ2-3 | TRBV6-5 | CASSFTSGLDTQYF | TGTGCCAGCAGTTTTACTAGCGGGCTGGATACGCAGTATTTT
TRBD2 | 16 | many | TRBJ2-7 | TRBV7-9 | CASSSERLAGGYEQYF | TGTGCCAGCAGCTCCGAAAGACTAGCGGGAGGGTACGAGCAGTACTTC
. | 13 | many | TRBJ2-2 | TRBV7-9 | CASSLMNTGELFF | TGTGCCAGCAGCTTAATGAACACCGGGGAGCTGTTTTTT
. | 15 | many | TRBJ2-3 | TRBV7-2 | CASSLARRMADTQYF | TGTGCCAGCAGCTTAGCAAGGAGGATGGCAGATACGCAGTATTTT
. | 15 | many | TRBJ2-7 | TRBV6-2/TRBV6-3 | CASSATVSLVHEQYF | TGTGCCAGCAGCGCTACAGTATCCCTCGTGCACGAGCAGTACTTC
. | 15 | many | TRBJ2-7 | TRBV4-3 | CASSTGLAGGNEQYF | TGCGCCAGCAGCACCGGCCTCGCCGGCGGAAACGAGCAGTACTTC
. | 14 | . | TRBJ2-3 | TRBV19 | CTSSIPQYTDTQYF | TGTACCAGTAGTATACCCCAGTACACAGATACGCAGTATTTT
. | 15 | many | TRBJ2-6 | TRBV7-6 | CASSPGFSGANVLTF | TGTGCCAGCAGCCCCGGATTTTCTGGGGCCAACGTCCTGACTTTC
TRBD1 | 16 | many | TRBJ1-1 | TRBV4-2 | CASSQAPGQGLTEAFF | TGTGCCAGCAGCCAAGCTCCGGGACAGGGCCTCACTGAAGCTTTCTTT
. | 14 | many | TRBJ1-5 | TRBV19 | CASSIWGLNQPQHF | TGTGCCAGTAGTATTTGGGGCCTCAATCAGCCCCAGCATTTT
TRBD1 | 15 | many | TRBJ2-5 | TRBV5-1 | CASSLWQGAGETQYF | TGCGCCAGCAGCCTTTGGCAGGGGGCAGGGGAGACCCAGTACTTC
. | 12 | many | TRBJ2-1 | TRBV7-2 | CASSYDIDEQFF | TGTGCCAGCAGCTACGACATCGATGAGCAGTTCTTC
. | 15 | many | TRBJ1-1 | TRBV7-2 | CASSLDDSPGAEAFF | TGTGCCAGCAGCTTAGATGACAGTCCCGGGGCTGAAGCTTTCTTT
. | 17 | many | TRBJ2-5 | TRBV20-1 | CSARDGTDGQRWETQYF | TGCAGTGCCCGAGACGGGACTGACGGGCAGCGCTGGGAGACCCAGTACTTC
. | 15 | few | TRBJ2-7 | TRBV27 | CASSPYRTGSYEQYF | TGTGCCAGCAGCCCCTATAGGACGGGTTCCTACGAGCAGTACTTC
. | 17 | many | TRBJ2-7 | TRBV5-1 | CASSLPAAQAGDYEQYF | TGCGCCAGCAGCTTGCCGGCAGCTCAGGCCGGGGACTACGAGCAGTACTTC
TRBD2 | 16 | many | TRBJ2-2 | TRBV27 | CASSYIAGLNTGELFF | TGTGCCAGCAGTTATATAGCGGGGTTGAACACCGGGGAGCTGTTTTTT
. | 13 | many | TRBJ2-3 | TRBV7-9 | CASSPPFRDRGYF | TGTGCCAGCAGCCCCCCTTTCCGGGACCGGGGGTATTTT
. | 14 | many | TRBJ2-7 | TRBV4-1 | CASSQEPGVYEQYF | TGCGCCAGCAGCCAAGAACCAGGGGTGTACGAGCAGTACTTC
. | 13 | many | TRBJ2-7 | TRBV5-8 | CASSFGGIDEQYF | TGTGCCAGCAGCTTCGGGGGCATCGACGAGCAGTACTTC
TRBD2 | 15 | many | TRBJ2-3 | TRBV20-1 | CSAEGGGRNTDTQYF | TGCAGTGCTGAGGGCGGGGGAAGAAATACAGATACGCAGTATTTT
. | 14 | . | TRBJ2-2 | TRBV12-3/TRBV12-4 | CASSPQGGAGELLF | TGTGCCAGCAGTCCTCAGGGGGGCGCCGGGGAGCTGCTTTTT
. | 13 | many | TRBJ1-4 | TRBV7-9 | CASNPPGNEKLFF | TGTGCCAGCAACCCTCCAGGAAATGAAAAACTGTTTTTT
TRBD2 | 19 | many | TRBJ2-7 | TRBV15 | CATSRRTSGTRGGSYEQYF | TGTGCCACCAGCCGTAGGACTAGCGGGACCAGAGGGGGTTCCTACGAGCAGTACTTC
TRBD1 | 16 | many | TRBJ2-3 | TRBV11-2 | CASSPPKGQGANTQYF | TGTGCCAGCAGCCCGCCCAAGGGGCAGGGGGCAAATACGCAGTATTTT
TRBD1 | 15 | many | TRBJ1-1 | TRBV19 | CASTWGEGAATEAFF | TGTGCCAGTACTTGGGGGGAGGGGGCAGCCACTGAAGCTTTCTTT
. | 15 | . | TRBJ1-1 | TRBV2 | CASSEGVGMNTEALF | TGTGCCAGCAGTGAAGGAGTCGGTATGAACACTGAAGCTCTCTTT
. | 17 | few | TRBJ2-7 | TRBV3-1 | CASSPAGWGTEGYEQYF | TGTGCCAGCAGCCCTGCGGGGTGGGGGACCGAGGGCTACGAGCAGTACTTC
TRBD1 | 15 | many | TRBJ2-7 | TRBV29-1 | CSVEAIGQASYEQYF | TGCAGCGTTGAAGCGATTGGACAGGCATCCTACGAGCAGTACTTC